This T cell receptor (beta chain) was sequenced for a study of T cell changes during pregnancy in multiple sclerosis. This CDR3 comprises 15 residues. Trimming left V 4 bases short and J 7 bases short, with 17 bases between. Per the germline V gene, CDR1 is MDHEN and CDR2 is SYDVKM. The method was immunoSEQ multiplex PCR; TCRdb's version includes in-frame clones alone and lacks a portion of them. Among 58,000 or so clones, 90% were seen once, and the ten largest hold 2.2%. The sequence derives from a female donor in good health, enrolled as a control in a pregnancy study. V and J are TRBV28 and TRBJ1-5, with D possibly TRBD1 on 6 matching bases. The sequences come from peripheral blood, collected in the first trimester of pregnancy. The CDR3 sequence: CASSSPDRLGQPQHF. In DNA, the CDR3 is TGTGCCAGCAGTTCCCCAGACAGGTTGGGGCAGCCCCAGCATTTT. The complete variable domain, with remaining parts taken from reference TRBV28 and TRBJ1-5, reads DVKVTQSSRYLVKRTGEKVFLECVQDMDHENMFWYRQDPGLGLRLIYFSYDVKMKEKGDIPEGYSVSREKKERFSLILESASTNQTSMYLCASSSPDRLGQPQHFGDGTRLSIL.